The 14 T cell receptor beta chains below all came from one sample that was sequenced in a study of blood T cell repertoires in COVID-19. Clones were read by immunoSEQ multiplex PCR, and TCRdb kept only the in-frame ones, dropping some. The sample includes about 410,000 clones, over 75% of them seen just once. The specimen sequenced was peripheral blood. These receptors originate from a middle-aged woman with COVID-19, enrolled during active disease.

The CDR3 nucleotides are TGTGTCTCACAGGGGAATTTAGCCTACGAGCAGTACTTC. This codes for CVSQGNLAYEQYF. The chain has TRBV28 and TRBJ2-7, with 7 bases lining up with TRBD1. Germline V gene lookup returns CDR1 MDHEN and CDR2 SYDVKM. The CDR3 length is 13 residues.

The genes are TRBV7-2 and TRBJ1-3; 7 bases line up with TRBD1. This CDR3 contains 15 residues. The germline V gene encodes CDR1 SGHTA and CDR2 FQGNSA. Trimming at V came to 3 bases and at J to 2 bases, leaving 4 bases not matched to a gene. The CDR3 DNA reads TGTGCCAGCAGCTTTCAGGGGACAGCTGGAAACACCATATATTTT. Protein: CASSFQGTAGNTIYF.

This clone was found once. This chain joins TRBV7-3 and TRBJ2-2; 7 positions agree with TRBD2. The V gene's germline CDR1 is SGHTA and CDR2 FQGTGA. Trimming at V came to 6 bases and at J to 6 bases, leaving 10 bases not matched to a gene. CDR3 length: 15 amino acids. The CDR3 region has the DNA TGTGCCAGCAGTTCAAAGGGAGGGTTGGCCGGGGAGCTGTTTTTT. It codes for CASSSKGGLAGELFF.

The CDR3 bases are TGTGCCAGCAGCACCGACAGGGCAGATACGCAGTATTTT. It codes for CASSTDRADTQYF. This chain joins TRBV7-2 and TRBJ2-3, with 7 bases aligning to TRBD1. The ends lost 5 bases at V and 4 bases at J; junction bases unmatched: 3. Germline CDR1 is SGHTA and CDR2 is FQGNSA. This CDR3 is 13 amino acids long.

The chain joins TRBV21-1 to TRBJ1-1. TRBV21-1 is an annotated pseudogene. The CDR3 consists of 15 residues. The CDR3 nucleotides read TGTGCCAGCAGCTTAAACACGGGGGGAGGCACTGAAGCTTTCTTT. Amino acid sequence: CASSLNTGGGTEAFF.

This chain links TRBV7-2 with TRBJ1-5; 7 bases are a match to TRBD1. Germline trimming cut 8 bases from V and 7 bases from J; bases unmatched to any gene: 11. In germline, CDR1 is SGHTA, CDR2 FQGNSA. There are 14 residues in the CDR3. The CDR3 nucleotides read TGTGCCAGCCGTAGGGGGCCAGGGAGCCAGCCCCAGCATTTT. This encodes CASRRGPGSQPQHF.

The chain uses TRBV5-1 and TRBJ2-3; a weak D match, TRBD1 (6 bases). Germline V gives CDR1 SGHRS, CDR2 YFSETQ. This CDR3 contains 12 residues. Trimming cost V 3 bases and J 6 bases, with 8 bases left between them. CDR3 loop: CASSWDTDTQYF. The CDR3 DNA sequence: TGCGCCAGCAGCTGGGACACTGATACGCAGTATTTT.

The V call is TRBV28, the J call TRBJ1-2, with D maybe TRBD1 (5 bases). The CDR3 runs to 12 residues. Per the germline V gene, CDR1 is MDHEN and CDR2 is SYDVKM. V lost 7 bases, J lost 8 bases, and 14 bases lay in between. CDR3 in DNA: TGTGCCAGCAAGCACGGGGGGGTAGGCTACACCTTC. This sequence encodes CASKHGGVGYTF.

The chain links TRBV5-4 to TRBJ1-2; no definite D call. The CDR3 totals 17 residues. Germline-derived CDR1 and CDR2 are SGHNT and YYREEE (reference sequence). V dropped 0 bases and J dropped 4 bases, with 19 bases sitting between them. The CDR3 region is CASSLAALKNQAYGYTF. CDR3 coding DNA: TGTGCCAGCAGCTTGGCCGCGCTCAAAAACCAAGCCTATGGCTACACCTTC.

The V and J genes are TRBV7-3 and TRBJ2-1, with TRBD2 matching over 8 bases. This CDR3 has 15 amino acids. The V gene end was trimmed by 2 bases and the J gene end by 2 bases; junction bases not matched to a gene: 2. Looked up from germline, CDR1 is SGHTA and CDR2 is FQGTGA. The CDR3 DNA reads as TGTGCCAGCAGCTTAGCGGGGGGTACCTACAATGAGCAGTTCTTC. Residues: CASSLAGGTYNEQFF.

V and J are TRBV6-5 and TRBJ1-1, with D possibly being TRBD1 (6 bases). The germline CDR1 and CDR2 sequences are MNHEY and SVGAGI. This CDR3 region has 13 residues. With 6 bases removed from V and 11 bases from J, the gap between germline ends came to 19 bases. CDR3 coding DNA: TGTGCCAGCAGGACAGGTCGGGTGTTATCTGCTTTCTTT. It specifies CASRTGRVLSAFF.

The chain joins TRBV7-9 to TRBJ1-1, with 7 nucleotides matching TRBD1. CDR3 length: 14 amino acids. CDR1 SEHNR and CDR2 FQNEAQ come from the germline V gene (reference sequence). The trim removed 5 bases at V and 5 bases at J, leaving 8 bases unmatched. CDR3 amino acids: CASSLDRVRTEAFF. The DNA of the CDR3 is TGTGCCAGCAGCCTCGACAGGGTGCGGACTGAAGCTTTCTTT.

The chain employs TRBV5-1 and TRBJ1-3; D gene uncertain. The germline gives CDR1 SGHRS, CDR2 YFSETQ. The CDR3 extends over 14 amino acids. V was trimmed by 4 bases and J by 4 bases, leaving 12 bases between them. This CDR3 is CASSPGTVGNTIYF. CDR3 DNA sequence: TGCGCCAGCAGCCCAGGAACGGTAGGAAACACCATATATTTT.

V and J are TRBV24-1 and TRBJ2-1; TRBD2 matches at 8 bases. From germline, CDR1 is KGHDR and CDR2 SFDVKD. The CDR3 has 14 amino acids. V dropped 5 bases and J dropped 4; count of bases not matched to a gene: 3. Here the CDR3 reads CATSAGGGYNEQFF. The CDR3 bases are TGTGCCACCAGTGCGGGAGGGGGGTACAATGAGCAGTTCTTC.